This T cell receptor (beta chain) emerged from a study of CD8 T cells in ankylosing spondylitis. Points from the study as a whole: Certain motif variants had earlier been reported in reactive arthritis synovial fluid and blood. There was reportedly significant enrichment of clones that were disease-linked in matched ankylosing spondylitis synovial fluid. Disease-associated clones were CD8+ and fairly uncommon in peripheral blood. What seemed typical of ankylosing spondylitis blood was a TCR beta motif built from about 8 highly homologous variants.

This clonotype was observed at least ten times. The target antigen is unknown. In making TCR beta libraries, quantitative 5'-RACE with molecular barcodes was used. TCRdb fed the 5' RACE reads into MiXCR, producing one record per CDR3 protein. The table includes roughly 300,000 distinct CDR3 sequences, approximately 8.2% detected once. The receptor was isolated from a male donor with ankylosing spondylitis. Sequencing input: blood, either unsorted or a sorted T cell fraction (not recorded which).

Written as DNA, the CDR3 is TGCAGCGTTCGAGGGGACAGACCGAACACCGGGGAGCTGTTTTTT. Protein sequence: CSVRGDRPNTGELFF. The chain recombines TRBV29-1 with TRBJ2-2, with 7 bases fitting TRBD1. V shed 5 bases, J shed 0 bases, and the junction held 6 bases outside the gene matches. CDR1 and CDR2 (germline): SQVTM, ANQGSEA. The CDR3 is made up of 15 amino acids.